This entry describes one T cell receptor (beta chain). This sample stems from a study of Ad26.COV2.S vaccination and SARS-CoV-2 variants. The table came from immunoSEQ multiplex PCR; TCRdb's copy has only in-frame clones and leaves some out. This table has 120,000 to 150,000 clones, more than 80% appearing once. V shed 9 bases and J 2 bases; nucleotides not matched to a gene: 4. This CDR3 comprises 13 residues. Germline CDR1 reads SNHLY; CDR2 reads FYNNEI. The specimen was peripheral blood, collected after recovery from COVID-19. The chain has TRBV2 and TRBJ1-2; 9 positions agree with TRBD1. The receptor comes from a human donor who had recovered from COVID-19. The CDR3 nucleotides read TGTGCCAGAACAGGGGGCGCCAACTATGGCTACACCTTC. Residues: CARTGGANYGYTF. Based on the CDR3 plus reference TRBV2 and TRBJ1-2, the full variable domain is EPEVTQTPSHQVTQMGQEVILRCVPISNHLYFYWYRQILGQKVEFLVSFYNNEISEKSEIFDDQFSVERPDGSNFTLKIRSTKLEDSAMYFCARTGGANYGYTFGSGTRLTVV.